This T cell receptor (beta chain) was identified in a study of CD8+ T cells in alopecia areata (dated by TCRdb to 2017 to 2018). Broadly, across the study: The treated patients took part in an open-label pilot trial in which moderate-to-severe alopecia areata was treated with oral tofacitinib at 5 to 10 mg twice daily. Tofacitinib was administered for 6 to 18 months, and 6 months of follow-up off drug were then conducted to assess delayed response and recurrence. The SALT score, which quantifies the percentage of affected scalp surface area, was used to measure disease severity in treated patients. The study used high-throughput TCRbeta sequencing to examine T cell clonal expansion in alopecia areata, in both the C3H/HeJ mouse model and human patients. In humans, TCRbeta sequencing was performed on scalp tissue and on sorted CD4+ and CD8+ peripheral blood T cells from healthy controls and from patients with patchy or totalis/universalis alopecia areata. Patients on tofacitinib were biopsied at baseline and after 4 and 24 weeks of treatment, and several of the patients also had a later scalp biopsy. Clonality in the scalp was compared among normal scalp (n=4), patchy alopecia areata scalp (n=8), and alopecia totalis/universalis scalp (n=8). RNA was obtained with the PAXgene miRNA kit for fixed scalp, the miRNeasy kit for PBMCs, and the RNeasy kit for mouse skin. Amplification of TCRbeta CDR3 regions was done by immunoSEQ multiplex PCR using 35 Vbeta forward primers and 13 Jbeta reverse primers. Beyond this particular receptor, the publication reports: The treated cohort was small, with a single nonresponder, so links between baseline CD8+ expansion and response need larger studies. Scalp TCR repertoire analysis is complicated because resident alphabeta T cells in normal human skin are also sequenced, whereas mouse skin is dominated by gammadelta T cells. Shared TCR sequences between patients were less evident than in mice, which may be partly attributable to HLA diversity in the patient population. Tofacitinib significantly decreased scalp clonality and the number of expanded CD8+ clones among the top 100 scalp clones. Compared with normal scalp, lesional scalp, particularly in alopecia totalis/universalis, had higher clonality and more expanded CD8+ clones, which suggests antigenic drive. Many expanded lesional clones were found to persist in scalp and blood during tofacitinib treatment, and relapse after treatment cessation may be partly explained by this persistence.

As for this clone: Its antigen specificity is not known. Within one base of it there is no much larger clone, and no base qualities were kept.

There are 15 amino acids in the CDR3, from cysteine to phenylalanine inclusive. This entry keeps only the CDR3 DNA: 45 bases, framed from base 1. Taken from the germline V gene, the CDR1 and CDR2 loops are SGHRS and YFSETQ. The trim is 2 bases for V and 6 bases for J, with a gap of 14 bases between the germline ends. The sample's time point label, in plain terms: around 28 days on oral tofacitinib. Per the publication, the treatment or condition label means: oral pan-JAK inhibitor, 5-10 mg twice daily. Lesional scalp punch biopsies and peripheral blood were obtained from alopecia areata patients. PBMCs were separated by density centrifugation and stained for CD3, CD4 and CD8, after which CD4+ and CD8+ T cells were sorted on a FACSAria. Libraries were made using the immunoSEQ multiplex PCR assay. RNA was extracted from all samples and reverse transcribed into cDNA as template for TCR sequencing. First-strand cDNA was synthesized using SuperScript III with a 2:1 mix of oligo-dT and random hexamers. A synthetic immune receptor repertoire was used to measure amplification bias, and any remaining bias was corrected computationally. The authors' analysis ran thus. After raw reads were preprocessed to remove errors, the CDR3 was defined following IMGT conventions as running from the conserved cysteine to phenylalanine. Clonality was computed by normalizing Shannon entropy by log2 of the number of productive unique TCRs and subtracting the result from 1. Whether scalp clones were CD4 or CD8 was inferred by matching scalp TCRbeta sequences against CD4 and CD8 repertoires sorted from blood. Here the immuneACCESS table is served through TCRdb, limited to in-frame sequences with V and J called. Missing clones are a known gap in these copies; in checked studies unresolved V genes cover under half, and the rest lacks a known reason. V and J calls and clone size follow that table, whereas D and trimming were derived from the DNA. Across this sample there are around 200,000 clones, with around 65% seen only once. The biggest ten clones account for roughly 4.2% of the sample.

The material sequenced was CD4+ T cells sorted from blood, taken at week 4, from a patient treated with tofacitinib. The chain is assembled from TRBV5-1 and TRBJ2-2; a confident D gene designation cannot be given. This sequence originates from a human donor with alopecia areata. The DNA is as follows: TGCGCCAGCAGCTTAGGGTCCCATGGATCCGGGGAGCTGTTTTTT. This sequence encodes CASSLGSHGSGELFF. The full variable domain, with segments outside the CDR3 supplied by the reference TRBV5-1 and TRBJ2-2 proteins, appears as KAGVTQTPRYLIKTRGQQVTLSCSPISGHRSVSWYQQTPGQGLQFLFEYFSETQRNKGNFPGRFSGRQFSNSRSEMNVSTLELGDSALYLCASSLGSHGSGELFFGEGSRLTVL.